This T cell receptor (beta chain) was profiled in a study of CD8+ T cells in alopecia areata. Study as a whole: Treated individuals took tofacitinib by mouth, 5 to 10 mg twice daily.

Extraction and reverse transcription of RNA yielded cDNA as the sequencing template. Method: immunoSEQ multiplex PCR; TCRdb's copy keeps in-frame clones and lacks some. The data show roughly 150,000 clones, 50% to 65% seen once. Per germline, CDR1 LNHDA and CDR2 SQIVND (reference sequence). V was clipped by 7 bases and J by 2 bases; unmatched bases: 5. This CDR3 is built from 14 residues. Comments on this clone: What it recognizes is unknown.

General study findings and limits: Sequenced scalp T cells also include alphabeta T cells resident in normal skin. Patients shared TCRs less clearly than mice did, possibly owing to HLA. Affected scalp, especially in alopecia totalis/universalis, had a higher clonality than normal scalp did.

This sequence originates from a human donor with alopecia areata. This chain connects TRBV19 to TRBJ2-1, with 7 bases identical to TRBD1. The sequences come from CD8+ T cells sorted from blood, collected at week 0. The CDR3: CASTPTGTYNEQFF. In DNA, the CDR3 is TGTGCCAGTACCCCGACAGGGACCTACAATGAGCAGTTCTTC.